The entry that follows covers one T cell receptor beta chain sequence. The same CDR3 can be traced to other DNA sequences in this sample. This entry comes from a study of shared clonotypes between healthy human individuals. Assay: immunoSEQ multiplex PCR; the TCRdb copy retains only in-frame clones and omits some. This sample has about 2.3 million clones, with about nine tenths found just once. The CDR3 consists of 15 residues. Germline V lookup: CDR1 SEHNR, CDR2 FQNEAQ (reference sequence). V lost 0 bases to trimming and J lost 1 base, with 10 bases between them. The specimen was naive CD4+ T cells from PBMCs. Subset defined: CD45RA+ positively selected. This TCR came from a young man in good health. Some clones in this sample may be carry-over from other donors' samples. The chain joins TRBV7-9 to TRBJ2-7, with D perhaps TRBD1 or TRBD2 (5 bases each). The CDR3 DNA is TGTGCCAGCAGCTTAGCCGGGACGGGATCCTACGAGCAGTACTTC. Protein sequence: CASSLAGTGSYEQYF. Supplemented by reference TRBV7-9 and TRBJ2-7, the full variable domain reads DTGVSQNPRHKITKRGQNVTFRCDPISEHNRLYWYRQTLGQGPEFLTYFQNEAQLEKSRLLSDRFSAERPKGSFSTLEIQRTEQGDSAMYLCASSLAGTGSYEQYFGPGTRLTVT.